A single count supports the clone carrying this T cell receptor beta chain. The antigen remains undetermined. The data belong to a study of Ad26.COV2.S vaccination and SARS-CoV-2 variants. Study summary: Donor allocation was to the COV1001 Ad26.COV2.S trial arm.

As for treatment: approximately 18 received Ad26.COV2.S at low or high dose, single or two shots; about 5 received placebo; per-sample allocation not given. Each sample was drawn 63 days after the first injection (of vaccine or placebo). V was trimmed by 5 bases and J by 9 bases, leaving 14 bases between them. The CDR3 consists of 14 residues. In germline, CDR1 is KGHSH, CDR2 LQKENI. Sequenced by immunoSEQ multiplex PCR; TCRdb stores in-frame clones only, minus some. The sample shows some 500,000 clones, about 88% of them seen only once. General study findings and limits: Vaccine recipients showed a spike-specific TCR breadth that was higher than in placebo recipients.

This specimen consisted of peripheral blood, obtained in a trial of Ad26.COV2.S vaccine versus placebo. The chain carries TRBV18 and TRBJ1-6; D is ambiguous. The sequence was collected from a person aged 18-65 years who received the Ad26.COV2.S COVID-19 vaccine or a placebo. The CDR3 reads CASSEVEGISPLHF. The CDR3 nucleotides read TGTGCCAGCTCAGAGGTCGAAGGGATTTCACCCCTCCACTTT.